What follows are 13 T cell receptor beta chains derived from one specimen sequenced in a study of cytomegalovirus exposure and HLA in healthy donors listed by TCRdb under 2017. Libraries were made using the immunoSEQ multiplex PCR assay. For the multiplex PCR, a mixture combining 60 forward primers for TCR Vbeta segments and 13 reverse primers for TCR Jbeta segments was used. Not all clones reach the TCRdb copy of this immuneACCESS table, which keeps in-frame sequences only. Checked studies attribute under half of the gap to unresolved V genes and leave the rest unexplained. The sample table includes 70,000 or so clones. In total, the top ten clones hold 4.5% to 5% of the sample. Sequenced input: PBMCs. The receptors originated from a man aged 40-55 years in good health and CMV-seronegative.

The rearrangement joins TRBV4-3 to TRBJ2-2, with no clear D. The CDR3 has 16 amino acids. Germline V gene lookup returns CDR1 LGHNA and CDR2 YSLEER. The ends were cut back, 0 bases at V and 1 base at J, with 9 bases in the middle. The CDR3 DNA reads as TGCGCCAGCAGCCAAGATCCACAGCTGAACACCGGGGAGCTGTTTTTT. This codes for CASSQDPQLNTGELFF.

This chain connects TRBV1 to TRBJ2-1; the table names TRBD2, a call not compared with the DNA. TRBV1 is termed a pseudogene. The CDR3 loop spans 18 amino acids. The CDR3 DNA reads as TGCACCAGCAGCCAAGGCGGAAGGCGACTAGCGGCCTACAATGAGCAGTTCTTC. This translates into CTSSQGGRRLAAYNEQFF.

This chain joins TRBV6-1 and TRBJ1-6, with 7 bases fitting TRBD1. Per the germline V gene, CDR1 is MNHNS and CDR2 is SASEGT. CDR3 size: 17 residues. Losses at the gene ends were 5 bases for V and 7 bases for J; bases not matched to a gene: 14. In DNA, the CDR3 is TGTGCCAGCAGTAAAGGGTTAGAACAGGGGATAAATTCACCCCTCCACTTT. Its translation: CASSKGLEQGINSPLHF.

The chain couples TRBV6-6 to TRBJ1-2; perhaps TRBD1 as D (5 bases). With 0 bases removed from V and 2 bases from J, the gap between germline ends came to 10 bases. Germline V gives CDR1 MNHNY, CDR2 SVGAGI (reference sequence). This CDR3 comprises 15 residues. Here the CDR3 DNA reads TGTGCCAGCAGTTACTCCCGACAGAAAAACTATGGCTACACCTTC. It translates to CASSYSRQKNYGYTF.

V gene TRBV4-3 combines with J gene TRBJ1-3, with D possibly being TRBD1 (6 bases). CDR1 is LGHNA and CDR2 is YSLEER in the germline V gene. V was trimmed by 2 bases and J by 0 bases, leaving 14 bases between them. The CDR3 contains 17 residues. DNA of the CDR3: TGCGCCAGCAGCCAAATCGGACAGACGCTCTCTGGAAACACCATATATTTT. Amino acid sequence: CASSQIGQTLSGNTIYF.

This chain joins TRBV13 and TRBJ1-2; 8 nucleotides line up with TRBD1. This CDR3 region has 15 residues. Germline V gene sequence: CDR1 PRHDT, CDR2 FYEKMQ (reference sequence). Trimming removed 5 bases from V and 12 bases from J; junction bases left unmatched: 17. In DNA, the CDR3 is TGTGCCAGCAGCCCACCCGGGACAGGTCTTCGAGAGAACACCTTC. This encodes CASSPPGTGLRENTF.

Concerning this clone: One end of the junction is discordant with germline, which a read error may explain. This sequence joins TRBV27 and TRBJ2-1; the D gene is possibly TRBD1 (6 bases). The CDR3 runs to 12 residues. CDR1 is MNHEY, CDR2 SMNVEV, per germline (reference sequence). The CDR3 sequence is CASSARTAESIF. The CDR3 DNA is TGTGCCAGCAGTGCGAGGACAGCTGAGTCCATCTTC.

The genes are TRBV27 and TRBJ1-2, with TRBD1 matching 9 bases. The V and J ends lost 3 bases and 6 bases, in that order; junction bases with no gene match: 11. The CDR3 totals 16 residues. Germline V gene lookup returns CDR1 MNHEY and CDR2 SMNVEV (reference sequence). CDR3 DNA sequence: TGTGCCAGCAGTTTGTTTTTAACAGGGGGCCGGGATGGCTACACCTTC. Translated: CASSLFLTGGRDGYTF.

The genes are TRBV10-3 and TRBJ1-2, with 9 positions matching TRBD1. Trimming at V came to 10 bases and at J to 8 bases, leaving 14 bases not matched to a gene. The CDR3 runs to 14 residues. Germline CDR1 is ENHRY and CDR2 is SYGVKD. The CDR3 bases are TGTGCCACTACCGGGACAGGGACCCGAAGCGGCTACACCTTC. It specifies CATTGTGTRSGYTF.

The J gene is TRBJ1-2, the V gene TRBV28; D unresolved. CDR1 and CDR2 from the germline V gene are MDHEN and SYDVKM. This CDR3 is built from 15 residues. Trimming pared 5 bases from V and 4 bases from J, leaving 17 bases between. CDR3 DNA: TGTGCCAGCAGTCCCGACTTAGGCATTCTCTATGGCTACACCTTC. Translated: CASSPDLGILYGYTF.

The chain carries TRBV10-3 and TRBJ1-2, with D possibly matching TRBD1 (5 bases). The CDR3 loop spans 15 amino acids. From germline, CDR1 is ENHRY and CDR2 SYGVKD. Trimming took off 7 bases at V and 2 bases at J, with 17 bases between the two ends. The CDR3 DNA is TGTGCCATCACAGCTAGCAGGGAGGGAAACTATGGCTACACCTTC. It encodes CAITASREGNYGYTF.

Here the CDR3 reads CASSPQGAGANVLTF. Here the CDR3 DNA reads TGTGCCAGCTCCCCCCAGGGGGCTGGGGCCAACGTCCTGACTTTC. The J gene is TRBJ2-6, the V gene TRBV18, with 7 bases lining up with TRBD1. The junction had 4 bases not matched to a gene; V was cut back by 6 bases and J by 2 bases. The CDR3 sequence is 15 residues long. CDR1 is KGHSH and CDR2 is LQKENI in the germline V gene.

This CDR3 reads CASSQDRGESYGYTF. The CDR3 bases are TGCGCCAGCAGCCAAGACCGGGGAGAGTCCTATGGCTACACCTTC. The gene calls are TRBV4-3 and TRBJ1-2; no clear D. Germline V CDR1 and CDR2: LGHNA, YSLEER. The CDR3 sequence is 15 residues long. Trimming removed 0 bases from V and 4 bases from J, with 12 bases in between.